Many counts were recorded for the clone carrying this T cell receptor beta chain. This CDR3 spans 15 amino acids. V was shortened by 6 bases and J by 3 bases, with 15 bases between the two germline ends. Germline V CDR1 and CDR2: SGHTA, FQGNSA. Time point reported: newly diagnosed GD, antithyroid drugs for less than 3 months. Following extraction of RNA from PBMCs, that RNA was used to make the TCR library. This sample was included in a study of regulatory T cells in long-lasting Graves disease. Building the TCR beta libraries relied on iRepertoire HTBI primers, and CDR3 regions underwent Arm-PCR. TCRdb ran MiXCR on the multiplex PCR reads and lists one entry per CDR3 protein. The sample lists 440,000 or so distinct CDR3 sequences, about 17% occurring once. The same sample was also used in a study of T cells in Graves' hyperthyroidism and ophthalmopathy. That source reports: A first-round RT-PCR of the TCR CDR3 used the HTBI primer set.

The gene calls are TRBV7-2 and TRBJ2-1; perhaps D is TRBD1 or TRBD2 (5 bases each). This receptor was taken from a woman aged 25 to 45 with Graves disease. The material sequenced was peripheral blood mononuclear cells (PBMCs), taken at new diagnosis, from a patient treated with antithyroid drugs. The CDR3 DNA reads TGTGCCAGCAGGCTAAAGGGACCATTCTACAATGAGCAGTTCTTC. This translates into CASRLKGPFYNEQFF.